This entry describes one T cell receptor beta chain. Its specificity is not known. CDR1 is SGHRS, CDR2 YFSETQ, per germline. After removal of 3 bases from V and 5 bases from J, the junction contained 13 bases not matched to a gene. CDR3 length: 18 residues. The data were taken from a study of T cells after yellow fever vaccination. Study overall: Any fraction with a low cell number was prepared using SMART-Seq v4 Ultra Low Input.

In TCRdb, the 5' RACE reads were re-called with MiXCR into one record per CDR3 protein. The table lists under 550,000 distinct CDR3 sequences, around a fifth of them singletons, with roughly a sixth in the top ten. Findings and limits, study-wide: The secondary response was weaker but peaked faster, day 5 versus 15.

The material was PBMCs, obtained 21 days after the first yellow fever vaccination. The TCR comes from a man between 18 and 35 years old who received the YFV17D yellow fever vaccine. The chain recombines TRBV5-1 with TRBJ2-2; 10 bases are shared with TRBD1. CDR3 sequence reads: CASSSATGGAFQTGELFF. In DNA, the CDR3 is TGCGCCAGCAGCTCCGCGACAGGGGGCGCGTTCCAGACCGGGGAGCTGTTTTTT.